These T cell receptor beta chains were read from a single sample in a study of tumor and adjacent non-tumor tissue in lung cancer. TCRdb used MiXCR to reprocess the multiplex PCR reads, holding one entry per CDR3 protein. The data hold over 100,000 distinct CDR3 sequences, with roughly two thirds observed a single time. The sample consisted of distant non-tumor lung tissue. The receptors were sampled from a man aged 55 to 70 with non-small cell lung cancer. The CDR3 runs from the conserved cysteine through the conserved F or W. The D gene is left open where the match is weak. The listing skips clone size in some rows; elsewhere it reads once, few, many or a size class.

j_gene: TRBJ2-3
v_gene: TRBV6-2/TRBV6-3
d_gene: TRBD2
abundance: .
CDR3nt: TGTGTCAGCAGTCTAAAACCACTAGCGGCGACAGATACGCAGTATTTT
CDR3aa: CVSSLKPLAATDTQYF

j_gene: TRBJ2-1
v_gene: TRBV20-1
d_gene: .
abundance: many
CDR3nt: TGCAGTGCCCGAGAGTTGGGTAATGAGCAGTTCTTC
CDR3aa: CSARELGNEQFF

j_gene: TRBJ1-1
v_gene: TRBV12-3/TRBV12-4
d_gene: TRBD1
abundance: many
CDR3nt: TGTGCCAGCACCCAGGGGGCTCGGGGTTCGGAAGCTTTCTTT
CDR3aa: CASTQGARGSEAFF

j_gene: TRBJ2-3
v_gene: TRBV20-1
d_gene: TRBD2
abundance: .
CDR3nt: TGCAGTGCTGGAGAGGGACTAGCGGGGGGGTTGGATACGCAATATTTT
CDR3aa: CSAGEGLAGGLDTQYF

j_gene: TRBJ2-5
v_gene: TRBV11-2
d_gene: .
abundance: .
CDR3nt: TGTGCTTGCAGCTTAGTCCCCCCAGGAGGAGAGGCCCAGTACTTC
CDR3aa: CACSLVPPGGEAQYF

j_gene: TRBJ2-7
v_gene: TRBV4-2
d_gene: .
abundance: .
CDR3nt: TGTGCCAGCAGCCAAGAAACCGGAATTCTGATCGAGCAGTACTTC
CDR3aa: CASSQETGILIEQYF

j_gene: TRBJ2-1
v_gene: TRBV5-1
d_gene: TRBD2
abundance: few
CDR3nt: TGCGCCAGCACCCGAGCGGGGGCAACCTACAATGAGCAGTTCTTC
CDR3aa: CASTRAGATYNEQFF

j_gene: TRBJ2-1
v_gene: TRBV11-2
d_gene: TRBD2
abundance: .
CDR3nt: TGTGCCAGCAGCTTGACTAGCGGGAGTTCTGAGCAGTTCTTC
CDR3aa: CASSLTSGSSEQFF

j_gene: TRBJ1-2
v_gene: TRBV24-1
d_gene: .
abundance: few
CDR3nt: TGTGCCACCAGTGAACAGGGAGCTAACTATGGCTACACCTTC
CDR3aa: CATSEQGANYGYTF

j_gene: TRBJ1-2
v_gene: TRBV6-5
d_gene: .
abundance: .
CDR3nt: TGCGCCAGCAGTCCCCAGGGAGGGAACTATGACTACACCTTC
CDR3aa: CASSPQGGNYDYTF

j_gene: TRBJ2-1
v_gene: TRBV6-5
d_gene: TRBD2
abundance: many
CDR3nt: TGTGCCAGCAGCCAAAGAGGACTAGCGTTTAATGAGCAGTTCTTC
CDR3aa: CASSQRGLAFNEQFF

j_gene: TRBJ1-2
v_gene: TRBV29-1
d_gene: TRBD1
abundance: .
CDR3nt: TGCAGCATACAAGGGGGCGGCTATGGCTACACCTTC
CDR3aa: CSIQGGGYGYTF

j_gene: TRBJ2-1
v_gene: TRBV4-3
d_gene: .
abundance: .
CDR3nt: TGCGTCAGTAGCCAAGTTCTCGACTTCTACAATGAGCAGTTCTTC
CDR3aa: CVSSQVLDFYNEQFF

j_gene: TRBJ1-2
v_gene: TRBV11-1
d_gene: TRBD1
abundance: medium-sized
CDR3nt: TGTGCCAGCAGCGCCGGGACAGGGGGCCCGGAGGGCTATGGCTACACCTTC
CDR3aa: CASSAGTGGPEGYGYTF

j_gene: TRBJ2-7
v_gene: TRBV12-3/TRBV12-4
d_gene: .
abundance: many
CDR3nt: TGTGCCAGCAGCGGGGCCCTACCCTACGAGCAGTACTTC
CDR3aa: CASSGALPYEQYF

j_gene: TRBJ1-1
v_gene: TRBV29-1
d_gene: .
abundance: .
CDR3nt: TGCAGCATTCGCGACGCGGGCACTGAACCTTTCTTT
CDR3aa: CSIRDAGTEPFF

j_gene: TRBJ1-5
v_gene: TRBV12-3/TRBV12-4
d_gene: .
abundance: many
CDR3nt: TGTGCCAGCAGTCGGGCCCGGTACCAGCCCCAGCATTTT
CDR3aa: CASSRARYQPQHF

j_gene: TRBJ2-3
v_gene: TRBV20-1
d_gene: TRBD2
abundance: few
CDR3nt: TGCAGTGCCCTCACTAGCGGGGGGCGCGCAGATACGCAGTATTTT
CDR3aa: CSALTSGGRADTQYF

j_gene: TRBJ2-7
v_gene: TRBV11-1
d_gene: .
abundance: .
CDR3nt: TGTACTAGCAACCCCCGTCTGGGCGGATCCGGCTCCTACGAGCAGTACTTC
CDR3aa: CTSNPRLGGSGSYEQYF

j_gene: TRBJ1-1
v_gene: TRBV6-1
d_gene: .
abundance: many
CDR3nt: TGTGCCAGCAGTGAAGGAGCCCGCTACAGGAACACTGAAGCTTTCTTT
CDR3aa: CASSEGARYRNTEAFF

j_gene: TRBJ2-1
v_gene: TRBV30
d_gene: TRBD1
abundance: .
CDR3nt: TGTTCCTGGAGTGGGGACAGGGCGAGCTACAATGAGCAGTCCTTC
CDR3aa: CSWSGDRASYNEQSF

j_gene: TRBJ2-7
v_gene: TRBV5-4
d_gene: .
abundance: .
CDR3nt: TGTGCCATCAGCTCGTGTACCGGCTACTACGAGCAGTACTTC
CDR3aa: CAISSCTGYYEQYF

j_gene: TRBJ1-1
v_gene: TRBV20-1
d_gene: .
abundance: .
CDR3nt: TGCAGTAATAGGGCTTTGGGAGGGGTGGGCACTGAAGCTTTCTTT
CDR3aa: CSNRALGGVGTEAFF

j_gene: TRBJ2-5
v_gene: TRBV6-6
d_gene: .
abundance: .
CDR3nt: TGTGCCAGCAGTTATCAAGGTATTAAGGTGGGAGTCCAAGAGACCCAGTACTTC
CDR3aa: CASSYQGIKVGVQETQYF

j_gene: TRBJ2-7
v_gene: TRBV28
d_gene: TRBD1
abundance: many
CDR3nt: TGTGCCAGCAGTTTCGGACAGGGAGGAAACCTAGGCGAGCAGTACTTC
CDR3aa: CASSFGQGGNLGEQYF

j_gene: TRBJ1-5
v_gene: TRBV20-1
d_gene: .
abundance: .
CDR3nt: TGCAGTACTAGAAGGGCAGACAATCAGCCCCAGCATTTT
CDR3aa: CSTRRADNQPQHF

j_gene: TRBJ2-3
v_gene: TRBV10-3
d_gene: TRBD2
abundance: .
CDR3nt: TGTGTCATGAGCCGCGGGGGGACTAGCACAGATACGCAGTATTTT
CDR3aa: CVMSRGGTSTDTQYF

j_gene: TRBJ2-3
v_gene: TRBV12-3/TRBV12-4
d_gene: .
abundance: .
CDR3nt: TGTGCCAGCAGGCAAACGTCGGGGTACGGCACAGATACGCAGTATTTT
CDR3aa: CASRQTSGYGTDTQYF

j_gene: TRBJ1-3
v_gene: TRBV6-5
d_gene: .
abundance: once
CDR3nt: TGTGCCAGCAGTTACACGGTCAGGGCCTCTGTAAACACTATATATTTT
CDR3aa: CASSYTVRASVNTIYF

j_gene: TRBJ2-5
v_gene: TRBV5-4
d_gene: TRBD2
abundance: .
CDR3nt: TGTGCCGGCAGTGTTTGGCGGAGCGCGGGGGGGCTGGGGACCCAGTACTTC
CDR3aa: CAGSVWRSAGGLGTQYF

j_gene: TRBJ2-3
v_gene: TRBV5-1
d_gene: TRBD2
abundance: few
CDR3nt: TGCGCCAGCAGCCCCAGCGGGAGGGTCACAGATACGCAGTATTTT
CDR3aa: CASSPSGRVTDTQYF

j_gene: TRBJ2-3
v_gene: TRBV12-3/TRBV12-4
d_gene: .
abundance: many
CDR3nt: TGTGCCAGCAGTTTCTCTAGCGCGGGGAGCACAGATACGCAGTATTTT
CDR3aa: CASSFSSAGSTDTQYF

j_gene: TRBJ2-3
v_gene: TRBV11-1
d_gene: .
abundance: .
CDR3nt: TGTACCAGAAGCCCGAGCTCTCACACAGATACGCGGTATTTT
CDR3aa: CTRSPSSHTDTRYF

j_gene: TRBJ2-1
v_gene: TRBV6-6
d_gene: .
abundance: .
CDR3nt: TGTGTCAGCAGTTACGGGAGCGACCACAATGAGCAGTTCTTC
CDR3aa: CVSSYGSDHNEQFF

j_gene: TRBJ1-1
v_gene: TRBV5-5
d_gene: .
abundance: .
CDR3nt: TGTGCCAGCAGCTTGGCAGTTTGCAGGGCGAACACTGAAGCTTTCTTT
CDR3aa: CASSLAVCRANTEAFF

j_gene: TRBJ1-2
v_gene: TRBV11-1
d_gene: .
abundance: .
CDR3nt: TGTGCCAGCTGTTTAGCGAACAGGATTGGCTACACCTTC
CDR3aa: CASCLANRIGYTF

j_gene: TRBJ1-5
v_gene: TRBV6-6
d_gene: .
abundance: .
CDR3nt: TGTGCCAGCAGAGGAGTGACTCACAATCAGCCCCAGCATTTT
CDR3aa: CASRGVTHNQPQHF

j_gene: TRBJ2-2
v_gene: TRBV29-1
d_gene: TRBD2
abundance: .
CDR3nt: TGTGGCGTCGGGACTAGCGGGGACACCAGGGAGCTGTTTTTT
CDR3aa: CGVGTSGDTRELFF

j_gene: TRBJ2-2
v_gene: TRBV10-2
d_gene: .
abundance: many
CDR3nt: TGCGCCAGCAGTGAGCTGGGCGGAAACACCGGGGAGCTGTTTTTT
CDR3aa: CASSELGGNTGELFF

j_gene: TRBJ2-7
v_gene: TRBV6-1
d_gene: TRBD1
abundance: .
CDR3nt: TGTACAAGCAGTGCCGGGACAGGGGACGAGCAGTACTTC
CDR3aa: CTSSAGTGDEQYF

j_gene: TRBJ2-5
v_gene: TRBV9
d_gene: .
abundance: .
CDR3nt: TGTGCCAGCAGCGTAGAGGGTGCCCCCGGAGAGACCAAGTACTTC
CDR3aa: CASSVEGAPGETKYF

j_gene: TRBJ1-1
v_gene: TRBV6-1
d_gene: TRBD1
abundance: many
CDR3nt: TGTGCCAGCGGCGGGGACAGGGGAACTGAAGCTTTCTTT
CDR3aa: CASGGDRGTEAFF

j_gene: TRBJ2-3
v_gene: TRBV11-3
d_gene: .
abundance: .
CDR3nt: TGTGCCAGCAGCTTAAGGACCGGGATCGGCACAGATACGCAGTATTTT
CDR3aa: CASSLRTGIGTDTQYF

j_gene: TRBJ1-1
v_gene: TRBV11-1
d_gene: .
abundance: .
CDR3nt: TGTGCCAGCAGTCGGAGGTGTTGGAACACTGAAGCTTTATTT
CDR3aa: CASSRRCWNTEALF

j_gene: TRBJ1-2
v_gene: TRBV7-9
d_gene: TRBD1
abundance: .
CDR3nt: TGTGCCAGCGGCTTAATTTCAAGGGGGCACTATGGCTACACCTTC
CDR3aa: CASGLISRGHYGYTF

j_gene: TRBJ1-1
v_gene: TRBV12-3/TRBV12-4
d_gene: .
abundance: once
CDR3nt: TGTGTCAGCAGTTTAGAAACACAGAACACTGAAGCTATCTTT
CDR3aa: CVSSLETQNTEAIF

j_gene: TRBJ2-1
v_gene: TRBV6-5
d_gene: TRBD2
abundance: .
CDR3nt: TGTGCCAGCAGTTACTCGCGGGGGGGAGCGGCTCTCTACAGTGAGCACTTCTTC
CDR3aa: CASSYSRGGAALYSEHFF

j_gene: TRBJ2-3
v_gene: TRBV6-1
d_gene: .
abundance: .
CDR3nt: TGTGCCAGCAGTGAACGGGGCGGGAGCACAGATACGCAGTATTTT
CDR3aa: CASSERGGSTDTQYF

j_gene: TRBJ2-7
v_gene: TRBV10-3
d_gene: TRBD2
abundance: .
CDR3nt: TGTGCCATCAGTGAGTCTTCTAGCGGGGATGTCTACGAGCAGTACTTC
CDR3aa: CAISESSSGDVYEQYF

j_gene: TRBJ1-1
v_gene: TRBV5-1
d_gene: .
abundance: .
CDR3nt: TGCGCCAGCGGGACCGGGACAAATGCTTTCTTT
CDR3aa: CASGTGTNAFF

j_gene: TRBJ2-7
v_gene: TRBV10-3
d_gene: TRBD2
abundance: .
CDR3nt: TGTGCCATCAGTCCGGGGGGAACTAGCGGGATTGGCGATCAGTACTTC
CDR3aa: CAISPGGTSGIGDQYF

j_gene: TRBJ2-7
v_gene: TRBV6-5
d_gene: TRBD1
abundance: .
CDR3nt: TGTGCCGGCAGTAATGACAGGGGGCCGTACGAGCAGTACTTC
CDR3aa: CAGSNDRGPYEQYF

j_gene: TRBJ1-5
v_gene: TRBV20-1
d_gene: .
abundance: .
CDR3nt: TGCAGTGCAATGGAGGGATATGGCAATCAGCCCCGGCATTTT
CDR3aa: CSAMEGYGNQPRHF